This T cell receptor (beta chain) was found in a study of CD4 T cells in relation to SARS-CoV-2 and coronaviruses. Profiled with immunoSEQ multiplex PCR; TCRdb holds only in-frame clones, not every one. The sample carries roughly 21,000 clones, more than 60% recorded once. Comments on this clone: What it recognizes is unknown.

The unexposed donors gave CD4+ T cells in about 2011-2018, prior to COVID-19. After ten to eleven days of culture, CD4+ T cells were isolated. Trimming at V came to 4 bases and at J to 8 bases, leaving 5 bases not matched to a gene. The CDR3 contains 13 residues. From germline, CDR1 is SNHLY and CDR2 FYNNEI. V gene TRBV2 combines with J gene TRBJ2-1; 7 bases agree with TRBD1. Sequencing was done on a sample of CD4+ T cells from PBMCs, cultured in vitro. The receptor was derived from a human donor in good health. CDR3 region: CASSVNRGHEQFF. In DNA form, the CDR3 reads TGTGCCAGCAGTGTAAACAGGGGCCATGAGCAGTTCTTC.